Shown below are 12 T cell receptor beta chains from a single sample sequenced in a study of T cells in tumors after PD-1 blockade. Some clones are missing from TCRdb's copy, which holds only in-frame ones; the method was immunoSEQ multiplex PCR. The sample carries about 25,000 clones, about 84% recorded once. This material consisted of PBMCs, taken after anti-PD-1 treatment. The receptors come from a human donor with basal cell carcinoma.

This rearrangement joins TRBV7-8 to TRBJ1-2; a weak D match, TRBD1 (6 bases). Trimming cost V 7 bases and J 4 bases, with 13 bases left between them. This CDR3 is built from 13 residues. CDR1 SGHVS and CDR2 FQNEAQ come from the germline V gene. The CDR3 region has the DNA TGTGCCAGCAAAGGGGGGTCGAGCTATGGCTACACCTTC. It codes for CASKGGSSYGYTF. Drawing the rest from reference TRBV7-8 and TRBJ1-2, the complete variable domain is GAGVSQSPRYKVAKRGQDVALRCDPISGHVSLFWYQQALGQGPEFLTYFQNEAQLDKSGLPSDRFFAERPEGSVSTLKIQRTQQEDSAVYLCASKGGSSYGYTFGSGTRLTVV.

By sample share, this clone is medium-sized. The CDR3 DNA sequence: TGTGCCAGCAGCCCGGGGGACAGCTCCTACGAGCAGTACTTC. It specifies CASSPGDSSYEQYF. The chain employs TRBV7-8 and TRBJ2-7; TRBD1 is a possible D gene (7 bases). Germline CDR1 reads SGHVS; CDR2 reads FQNEAQ. The germline V and J ends were trimmed by 5 bases and 0 bases, with 11 bases remaining between them. This CDR3 comprises 14 residues.

The gene calls are TRBV7-2 and TRBJ1-1; D perhaps matches TRBD1 (5 bases). Germline assignment: CDR1 SGHTA and CDR2 FQGNSA. The CDR3 spans 14 residues. The V end lost 5 bases, the J end lost 1 base, and 11 bases lay between the germline ends. DNA for the CDR3: TGTGCCAGCAGCCTAGATGGGGGGAACACTGAAGCTTTCTTT. Translated, it gives CASSLDGGNTEAFF.

The chain couples TRBV9 to TRBJ2-5; the D gene is possibly TRBD2 (5 bases). V lost 1 base and J lost 2, with 12 bases in between. Per the germline V gene, CDR1 is SGDLS and CDR2 is YYNGEE. CDR3 size: 15 residues. CDR3 nucleotide sequence: TGTGCCAGCAGCGTAACACTAGGGCAGCAAGAGACCCAGTACTTC. This gives the protein CASSVTLGQQETQYF.

The chain recombines TRBV30 with TRBJ1-1, with D possibly TRBD1 on 5 matching bases. The CDR3 covers 16 residues. Trimming removed 0 bases from V and 5 bases from J, with 19 bases in between. Germline V gene data show CDR1 as GTSNPN and CDR2 as SVGIG (reference sequence). This CDR3 reads CAWSVPWGTFQTEAFF. The CDR3 DNA reads TGTGCCTGGAGTGTACCCTGGGGCACCTTTCAGACTGAAGCTTTCTTT. The complete variable domain, with remaining parts taken from reference TRBV30 and TRBJ1-1, reads SQTIHQWPATLVQPVGSPLSLECTVEGTSNPNLYWYRQAAGRGLQLLFYSVGIGQISSEVPQNLSASRPQDRQFILSSKKLLLSDSGFYLCAWSVPWGTFQTEAFFGQGTRLTVV.

The gene calls are TRBV7-9 and TRBJ1-1; D uncertain. This CDR3 region has 16 residues. Trimming took off 2 bases at V and 2 bases at J, with 15 bases between the two ends. Germline values: CDR1 SEHNR, CDR2 FQNEAQ (reference sequence). CDR3 protein: CASSLLEKKANTEAFF. CDR3 sequence (DNA): TGTGCCAGCAGCTTATTAGAAAAGAAAGCCAACACTGAAGCTTTCTTT.

The CDR3 region has the DNA TGCAGCGTTGAAGACCCGGGACGCCTCTATGGCTACACCTTC. Amino acid sequence: CSVEDPGRLYGYTF. The rearrangement joins TRBV29-1 to TRBJ1-2; possibly TRBD1 for D (5 bases). V gave up 0 bases and J gave up 4 bases, with 12 bases separating them. In germline, CDR1 is SQVTM, CDR2 ANQGSEA. CDR3 size: 14 residues. Full variable domain (remainder filled in from reference TRBV29-1 and TRBJ1-2): SAVISQKPSRDICQRGTSLTIQCQVDSQVTMMFWYRQQPGQSLTLIATANQGSEATYESGFVIDKFPISRPNLTFSTLTVSNMSPEDSSIYLCSVEDPGRLYGYTFGSGTRLTVV.

CDR3: CASSQGGNSNQPQHF. As DNA, the CDR3 is TGTGCCAGCAGCCAGGGAGGGAATAGCAATCAGCCCCAGCATTTT. V and J are TRBV3-1 (or the pseudogene TRBV3-2) and TRBJ1-5; no clear D. The V end was cut by 3 bases, the J end by 0 bases, with 9 bases between. The CDR3 is 15 amino acids. CDR1 and CDR2 from the germline V gene are LGHDT and YNNKEL (reference sequence).

J is TRBJ2-2 and V is TRBV7-2; TRBD2 agrees at 9 bases. Looked up from germline, CDR1 is SGHTA and CDR2 is FQGNSA. The trim removed 5 bases at V and 3 bases at J, leaving 7 bases unmatched. This CDR3 has 16 amino acids. In nucleotides, the CDR3 is TGTGCCAGCAGCCTCCGGCGGGGGGGGTACACCGGGGAGCTGTTTTTT. The encoded protein is CASSLRRGGYTGELFF.

This clone showed up just a few times. The rearrangement joins TRBV2 to TRBJ1-2, with 11 bases that match TRBD1. The CDR3 covers 15 residues. V was pared by 7 bases and J by 1 base, with 5 bases of the junction left unmatched. Germline values: CDR1 SNHLY, CDR2 FYNNEI. The CDR3 loop reads CASTTGTGGNYGYTF. For the CDR3, the DNA is TGTGCCAGCACGACCGGGACAGGGGGTAACTATGGCTACACCTTC. The variable domain in full, completed from reference TRBV2 and TRBJ1-2, reads EPEVTQTPSHQVTQMGQEVILRCVPISNHLYFYWYRQILGQKVEFLVSFYNNEISEKSEIFDDQFSVERPDGSNFTLKIRSTKLEDSAMYFCASTTGTGGNYGYTFGSGTRLTVV.

The rearrangement joins TRBV5-1 to TRBJ1-4, with TRBD1 matching over 9 bases. The germline V gene encodes CDR1 SGHRS and CDR2 YFSETQ. The trim removed 0 bases at V and 5 bases at J, leaving 2 bases unmatched. The CDR3 extends over 15 amino acids. CDR3 in DNA: TGCGCCAGCAGCTTGGACGGGACAGGGAATGAAAAACTGTTTTTT. Its translation: CASSLDGTGNEKLFF.

This rearrangement joins TRBV5-4 to TRBJ1-2, with D unresolved. The CDR3 runs to 12 residues. Germline CDR1 SGHNT, CDR2 YYREEE (reference sequence). V was pared by 5 bases and J by 8 bases, with 13 bases between. The CDR3 is CASSLPKHGYTF. DNA of the CDR3: TGTGCCAGCAGTTTACCTAAACACGGCTACACCTTC.